The TCR beta chain under discussion was sequenced for a study of tumor-infiltrating lymphocytes in primary liver carcinoma. The germline gives CDR1 SGHAT, CDR2 FQNNGV. The CDR3 length is 12 residues. TCR beta cDNA was prepared out of roughly 500 ng total RNA by means of a constant-region primer. Three nested multiplex PCR rounds, a slightly modified ARM-PCR, produced the libraries for TCR beta. Use of TRBV1-TRBV30 forward primers with a C-beta reverse primer characterized the first two PCR rounds, which lasted around 11 cycles each. One entry per CDR3 protein results from TCRdb running MiXCR on the multiplex PCR reads. Among almost 200,000 distinct CDR3 sequences, almost 65% were seen once, and the ten largest hold 5.5% to 9%. The researchers obtained blood RNA from unsorted whole blood and also extracted germline DNA. Before any surgery took place, four milliliters of peripheral blood were collected.

Points on this clonotype: The target antigen is unknown. The conserved final phenylalanine or tryptophan is absent from the CDR3, which likely points to a read error.

Study-wide results and limits: When set against blood, tumors had a significantly higher top-250-clone fraction (p = 0.039).

Sequenced sample: peripheral blood. V is TRBV11-2 and J is TRBJ2-7; 7 bases match TRBD1. The sequence derives from a woman aged 60 to 75 with primary liver carcinoma and hepatitis B virus infection. The CDR3 DNA reads as TGTGCCAACAGCCAGACAGGGTCCGAGCAGTACCTC. Protein product: CANSQTGSEQYL.